A selection of T cell receptor beta chains follows, all from one sample in a study of T cells in localized non-small cell lung cancer. Libraries were prepared by immunoSEQ multiplex PCR; TCRdb keeps only in-frame clonotypes and omits some of them. The table shows about 1,100 clones, with approximately 34% occurring only once. The sequences come from normal lung tissue next to the tumor, collected before any cancer treatment. The receptors originated from a man between 40 and 70 years old with stage III lung adenocarcinoma. The CDR3 runs from the conserved cysteine through the conserved F or W. A D gene is named only where the DNA matches it firmly. Size tells how often a clone was seen (once, few, many) or the class of an expanded clone, and some rows leave it out.

V gene,clone size,D gene,J gene,CDR3 length,CDR3 DNA,CDR3 protein
TRBV9,few,TRBD2,TRBJ2-2,15,TGTGCCAGCAGCTCAAGGACTAGAGAAATCGGGGAGCTGTTTTTT,CASSSRTREIGELFF
TRBV6-8,-,-,TRBJ2-7,12,TGTGCCAGCAGTTACCCCCCCCTTGAGCAGTACTTC,CASSYPPLEQYF
TRBV6-8,few,-,TRBJ1-5,15,TGTGCCACTTTACCGACAGGTACCCTGAATCAGCCCCAGCATTTT,CATLPTGTLNQPQHF
TRBV19,-,TRBD1,TRBJ2-1,15,TGTGCCAGTAAGAAGGACAGGGGGGGGTCAGATGAGCAGTTCTTC,CASKKDRGGSDEQFF
TRBV28,-,TRBD1,TRBJ1-2,13,TGTGCCAGCACCGCTCGGGACAGGTTTGGCTACACCTTC,CASTARDRFGYTF
TRBV9,few,-,TRBJ1-5,16,TGTGCCAGCAGCGCTGGGGGCGATTCGCGCAATCAGCCCCAGCATTTT,CASSAGGDSRNQPQHF
TRBV19,-,TRBD1,TRBJ2-7,12,TGTGCCAGTAGTCACCAGGGGGTCGAGCAGTACTTC,CASSHQGVEQYF